The clone carrying this T cell receptor (beta chain) showed up just a few times. This specimen belongs to a study of early T cells in non-severe SARS-CoV-2 infection. Trimming left V 2 bases short and J 0 bases short, with 10 bases between. Germline values: CDR1 ENHRY, CDR2 SYGVKD. The CDR3 has 15 amino acids. Attachment of unique molecular identifiers to individual cDNA molecules was performed. TCRdb ran MiXCR on the 5' RACE reads and lists one entry per CDR3 protein. The sample records 85,000 to 95,000 distinct CDR3 sequences, roughly 14% being singletons. This sequence was found in an adult who was a healthcare worker with PCR-confirmed SARS-CoV-2 infection or an uninfected control (not recorded which). The sequenced material came from whole blood. The chain is built from TRBV10-3 and TRBJ1-2; D perhaps matches TRBD1 (5 bases). CDR3 nucleotide sequence: TGTGCCATCAGTGAGGGGGCAAGATCTAACTATGGCTACACCTTC. The encoded protein is CAISEGARSNYGYTF.